This T cell receptor beta chain comes out of a study of blood T cell repertoires in COVID-19. Across the whole study: COVID-19 samples, acute and convalescent, were from the United States, Italy and Spain.

Unmatched junction bases numbered 15, after V lost 2 bases and J lost 10 bases. The CDR3 is 18 residues long. CDR1 and CDR2 from the germline V gene are MGHDK and SYGVNS. Seattle's cohort entered during active infection and was followed longitudinally. Under the authors' procedure: Researchers report that nucleated cell counts were estimated from reference gene primer amplification. Clones were sequenced by immunoSEQ multiplex PCR, and TCRdb holds only the in-frame ones, with some missing. V and J calls and clone size are given by that table; D and trimming were obtained from the DNA. The table lists approximately 200,000 clones, 84% of them singletons.

This clonotype originated in a woman of 80 years or more with COVID-19, enrolled during active disease. The chain couples TRBV25-1 to TRBJ1-6, with 9 bases fitting TRBD1. The sample was peripheral blood. The CDR3 nucleotides are TGTGCCAGCAGTGAACCTCTCACCGGGACAGGGAAACGGTCACCCCTCCACTTT. It specifies CASSEPLTGTGKRSPLHF. Looking up the rest from reference TRBV25-1 and TRBJ1-6 gives the full variable domain: EADIYQTPRYLVIGTGKKITLECSQTMGHDKMYWYQQDPGMELHLIHYSYGVNSTEKGDLSSESTVSRIRTEHFPLTLESARPSHTSQYLCASSEPLTGTGKRSPLHFGNGTRLTVT.